One sample yielded the 11 T cell receptor beta chains listed below, sequenced in a study of cytomegalovirus exposure and HLA in healthy donors. Amplification used 60 Vbeta primers and 13 Jbeta primers. Sequencing used immunoSEQ multiplex PCR; TCRdb keeps in-frame clones, though not all of them. The table includes approximately 40,000 clones, around 82% detected once. The sequenced material came from PBMCs. The receptor set was obtained from a woman between 18 and 29 years old in good health and CMV-seropositive.

V is TRBV30 and J is TRBJ2-1, with D possibly being TRBD1 (5 bases). Trimming cost V 0 bases and J 6 bases, with 6 bases left between them. CDR1 GTSNPN and CDR2 SVGIG come from the germline V gene (reference sequence). The length of the CDR3 is 12 residues. CDR3 nucleotide sequence: TGTGCCTGGAGTGTGGGGCCCAATGAGCAGTTCTTC. Protein: CAWSVGPNEQFF.

This chain joins TRBV19 and TRBJ1-5; 8 bases are shared with TRBD1. Germline CDR1 is LNHDA and CDR2 is SQIVND (reference sequence). Unmatched junction bases numbered 9, after V lost 4 bases and J lost 7 bases. The CDR3 covers 15 residues. CDR3 nucleotides: TGTGCCAGTAGTACTTCTGACAGGGGAGGACAGCCCCAGCATTTT. This gives the protein CASSTSDRGGQPQHF. The entire variable domain, with the rest obtained from reference TRBV19 and TRBJ1-5, is as follows: DGGITQSPKYLFRKEGQNVTLSCEQNLNHDAMYWYRQDPGQGLRLIYYSQIVNDFQKGDIAEGYSVSREKKESFPLTVTSAQKNPTAFYLCASSTSDRGGQPQHFGDGTRLSIL.

In nucleotides, the CDR3 is TGCAGCGTTGGTATCACCGGGACTAGCGGGCGCTACGATGCCTCCTACGAGCAGTACTTC. Encoded protein: CSVGITGTSGRYDASYEQYF. The chain employs TRBV29-1 and TRBJ2-5, with TRBD2 matching 12 bases. The DNA end lines up better with TRBJ2-7; the J call may be wrong. The CDR3 contains 20 residues. Germline V gene sequence: CDR1 SQVTM, CDR2 ANQGSEA.

The chain links TRBV5-1 to TRBJ1-2; TRBD1 aligns across 7 bases. CDR1 and CDR2 (germline): SGHRS, YFSETQ. The CDR3 spans 16 residues. J gave up 0 bases and V 4 bases, and 9 bases lay outside the gene matches. Here the CDR3 reads CASSANRDRSNYGYTF. Here the CDR3 DNA reads TGCGCCAGCAGCGCAAACCGGGACAGATCTAACTATGGCTACACCTTC.

The chain combines TRBV30 with TRBJ2-2, with 10 bases matching TRBD1. CDR3 length: 15 amino acids. The germline V gene has CDR1 GTSNPN and CDR2 SVGIG (reference sequence). The V and J ends lost 1 base and 1 base, in that order; junction bases with no gene match: 0. Here the CDR3 DNA reads TGTGCCTGGAGTGGGGACAGGGGGAACACCGGGGAGCTGTTTTTT. This sequence encodes CAWSGDRGNTGELFF.

This clone was counted once. DNA of the CDR3: TGTGCCAGCAGGGACAGGGTTTTCCCTGAAGCTTTCTTT. Encoded protein: CASRDRVFPEAFF. This chain joins TRBV28 and TRBJ1-1; 8 bases are shared with TRBD1. V lost 6 bases to trimming and J lost 6 bases; unmatched junction nucleotides: 6. Germline V gene sequence: CDR1 MDHEN, CDR2 SYDVKM. This CDR3 spans 13 amino acids.

The chain carries TRBV29-1 and TRBJ1-2; 7 nucleotides line up with TRBD1. Germline assignment: CDR1 SQVTM and CDR2 ANQGSEA. The J segment lost 6 bases and the V segment lost 0 bases, leaving 7 bases of the junction unmatched. The CDR3 consists of 14 residues. The CDR3 loop reads CSVEDRWDRDGYTF. The DNA for the CDR3 is TGCAGCGTTGAAGATCGTTGGGACAGAGATGGCTACACCTTC.

This clone has only one observation. The chain has TRBV9 and TRBJ1-5; 8 bases line up with TRBD1. With 4 bases clipped from V and 7 bases from J, the junction kept 10 bases outside the gene matches. Germline values: CDR1 SGDLS, CDR2 YYNGEE. The length of the CDR3 is 15 residues. CDR3 in amino acids: CASSLGWDRIQPQHF. The DNA for the CDR3 is TGTGCCAGCAGCCTAGGATGGGACAGGATCCAGCCCCAGCATTTT.

The chain joins TRBV5-8 to TRBJ2-1; D is perhaps TRBD1 (5 bases). The CDR3 has 14 amino acids. With 0 bases removed from V and 6 bases from J, the gap between germline ends came to 10 bases. The germline V gene encodes CDR1 SGHTS and CDR2 YDEGEE. CDR3 in amino acids: CASSLVRQSNEQFF. Here the CDR3 DNA reads TGTGCCAGCAGCTTGGTACGACAGTCCAATGAGCAGTTCTTC.

V and J are TRBV7-2 and TRBJ2-3; 8 bases map to TRBD2. Per germline, CDR1 SGHTA and CDR2 FQGNSA. CDR3 size: 16 residues. After removal of 1 base from V and 2 bases from J, the junction contained 5 bases not matched to a gene. DNA of the CDR3: TGTGCCAGCAGCTTAGGAGGCGGGGGGTCCACAGATACGCAGTATTTT. This translates into CASSLGGGGSTDTQYF.

This chain links TRBV5-6 with TRBJ2-5; the match to TRBD2 covers 13 bases. J lost 3 bases, V lost 0 bases, and 5 bases had no gene match. This CDR3 is 17 amino acids long. Looked up from germline, CDR1 is SGHDT and CDR2 is YYEEEE. In nucleotides, the CDR3 is TGTGCCAGCAGCTTGGTACTAGCGGGGGGGGTCGAAGAGACCCAGTACTTC. Protein product: CASSLVLAGGVEETQYF.